This entry describes one T cell receptor (beta chain). The data stem from a study of shared clonotypes between healthy human individuals. This CDR3 spans 13 amino acids. Per the germline V gene, CDR1 is ENHRY and CDR2 is SYGVKD. Trimming cost V 2 bases and J 5 bases, with 10 bases left between them. Repertoires were generated with immunoSEQ multiplex PCR, while TCRdb's copy carries only in-frame clones and drops some. The data contain hundreds of thousands of clones, around 79% of them singletons. Material: PBMCs. The receptor was isolated from a woman aged 40-49 years in good health. Some clones in this sample may be carry-over from other donors' samples. The chain employs TRBV10-3 and TRBJ2-7; a weak D match, TRBD2 (7 bases). The CDR3 sequence: CAISERGAHEQYF. The CDR3 DNA reads TGTGCCATCAGTGAGCGGGGGGCTCACGAGCAGTACTTC.